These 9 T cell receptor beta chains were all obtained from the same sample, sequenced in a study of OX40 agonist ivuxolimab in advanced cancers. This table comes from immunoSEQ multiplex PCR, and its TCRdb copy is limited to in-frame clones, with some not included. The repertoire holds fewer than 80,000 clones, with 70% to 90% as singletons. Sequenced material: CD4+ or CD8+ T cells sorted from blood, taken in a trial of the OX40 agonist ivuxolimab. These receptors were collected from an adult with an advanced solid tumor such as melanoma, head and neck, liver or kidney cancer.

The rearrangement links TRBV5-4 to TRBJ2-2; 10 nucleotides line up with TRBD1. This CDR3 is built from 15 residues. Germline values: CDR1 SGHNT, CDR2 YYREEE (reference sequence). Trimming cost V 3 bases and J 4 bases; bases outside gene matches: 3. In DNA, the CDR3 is TGTGCCAGCAGCTCGGACAGGGGGAGCACCGGGGAGCTGTTTTTT. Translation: CASSSDRGSTGELFF.

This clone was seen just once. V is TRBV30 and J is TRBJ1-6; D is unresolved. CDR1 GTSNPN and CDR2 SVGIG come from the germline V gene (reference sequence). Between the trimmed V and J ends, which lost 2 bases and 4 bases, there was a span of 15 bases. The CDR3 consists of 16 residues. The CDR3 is CAWSPSPRRYNSPLHF. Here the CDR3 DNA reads TGTGCCTGGAGTCCAAGCCCCCGTCGGTATAATTCACCCCTCCACTTT.

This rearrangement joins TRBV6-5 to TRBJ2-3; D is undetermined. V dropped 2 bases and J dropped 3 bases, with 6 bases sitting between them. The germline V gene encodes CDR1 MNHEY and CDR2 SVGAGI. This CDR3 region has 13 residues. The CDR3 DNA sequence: TGTGCCAGCAGTTACAGGCTGACAGATACGCAGTATTTT. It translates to CASSYRLTDTQYF.

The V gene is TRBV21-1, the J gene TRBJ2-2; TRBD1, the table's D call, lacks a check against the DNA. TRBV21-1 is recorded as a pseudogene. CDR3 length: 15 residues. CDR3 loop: CASSTWDRYTGELFF. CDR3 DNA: TGTGCCAGCAGCACTTGGGACAGGTACACCGGGGAGCTGTTTTTT.

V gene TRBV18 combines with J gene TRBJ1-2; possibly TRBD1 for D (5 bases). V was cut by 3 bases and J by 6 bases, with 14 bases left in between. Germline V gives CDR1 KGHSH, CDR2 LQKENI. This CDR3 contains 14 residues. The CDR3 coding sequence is TGTGCCAGCTCACCGATGGGGCAGGGAAATGGCTACACCTTC. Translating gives CASSPMGQGNGYTF.

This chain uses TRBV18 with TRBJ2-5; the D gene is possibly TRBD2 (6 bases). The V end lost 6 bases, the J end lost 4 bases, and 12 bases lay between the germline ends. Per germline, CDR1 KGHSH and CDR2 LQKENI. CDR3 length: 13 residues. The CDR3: CASSRGARETQYF. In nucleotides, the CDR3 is TGTGCCAGCTCGCGCGGGGCCAGAGAGACCCAGTACTTC.

The CDR3 region is CAIGQGASPLHF. As DNA, the CDR3 is TGTGCCATAGGACAGGGCGCTTCACCCCTCCACTTT. The rearrangement uses TRBV10-3 and TRBJ1-6, with 8 nucleotides matching TRBD1. The CDR3 is 12 amino acids. Germline CDR1 ENHRY, CDR2 SYGVKD. Trimming at V came to 9 bases and at J to 9 bases, leaving 4 bases not matched to a gene.

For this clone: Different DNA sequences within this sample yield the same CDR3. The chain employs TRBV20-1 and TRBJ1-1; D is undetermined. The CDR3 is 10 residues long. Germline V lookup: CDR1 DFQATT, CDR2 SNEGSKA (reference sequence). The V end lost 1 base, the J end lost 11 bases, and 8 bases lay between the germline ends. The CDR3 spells CSARAREAFF. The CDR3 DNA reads TGCAGTGCTAGAGCCCGGGAGGCTTTCTTT.

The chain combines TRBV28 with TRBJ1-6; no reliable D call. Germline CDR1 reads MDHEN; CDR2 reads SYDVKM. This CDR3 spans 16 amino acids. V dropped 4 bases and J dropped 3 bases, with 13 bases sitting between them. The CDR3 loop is CASSSPGFYYNSPLHF. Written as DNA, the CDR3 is TGTGCCAGCAGTTCACCCGGGTTTTACTATAATTCACCCCTCCACTTT. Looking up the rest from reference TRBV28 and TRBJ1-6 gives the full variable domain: DVKVTQSSRYLVKRTGEKVFLECVQDMDHENMFWYRQDPGLGLRLIYFSYDVKMKEKGDIPEGYSVSREKKERFSLILESASTNQTSMYLCASSSPGFYYNSPLHFGNGTRLTVT.